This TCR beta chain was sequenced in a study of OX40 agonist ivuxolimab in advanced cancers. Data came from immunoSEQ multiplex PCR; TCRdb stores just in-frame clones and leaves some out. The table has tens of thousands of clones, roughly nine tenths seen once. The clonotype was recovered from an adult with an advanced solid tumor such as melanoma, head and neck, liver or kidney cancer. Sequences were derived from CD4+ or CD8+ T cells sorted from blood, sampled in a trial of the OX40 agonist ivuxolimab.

CDR3 amino acids: CASTSGALEQYF. CDR3 coding DNA: TGTGCCAGCACCTCTGGGGCTCTCGAGCAGTACTTC. The rearrangement links TRBV6-5 to TRBJ2-7; TRBD1 might be the D (5 bases). This CDR3 region has 12 residues. V shed 7 bases and J shed 6 bases, with 13 bases lying between them. Germline CDR1 is MNHEY and CDR2 is SVGAGI.